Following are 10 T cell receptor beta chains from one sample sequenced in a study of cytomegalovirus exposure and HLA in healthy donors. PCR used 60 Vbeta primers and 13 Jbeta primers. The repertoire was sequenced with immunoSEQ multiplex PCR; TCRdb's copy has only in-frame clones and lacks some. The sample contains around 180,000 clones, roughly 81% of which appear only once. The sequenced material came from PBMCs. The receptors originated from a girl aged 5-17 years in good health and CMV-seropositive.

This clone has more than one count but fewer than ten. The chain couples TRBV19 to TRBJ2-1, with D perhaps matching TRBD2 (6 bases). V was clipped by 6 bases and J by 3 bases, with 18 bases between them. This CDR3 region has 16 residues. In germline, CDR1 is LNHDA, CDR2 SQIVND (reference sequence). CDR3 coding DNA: TGTGCCAGTAGAAAGCTGCGGGGCGGGTTCTACAATGAGCAGTTCTTC. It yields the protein CASRKLRGGFYNEQFF.

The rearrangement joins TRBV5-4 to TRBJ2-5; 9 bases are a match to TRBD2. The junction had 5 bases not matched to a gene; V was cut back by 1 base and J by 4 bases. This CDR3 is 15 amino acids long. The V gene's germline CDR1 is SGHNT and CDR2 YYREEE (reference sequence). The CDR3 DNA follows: TGTGCCAGCAGCTTGCCGGCGGGGGGGCGAGAGACCCAGTACTTC. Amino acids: CASSLPAGGRETQYF.

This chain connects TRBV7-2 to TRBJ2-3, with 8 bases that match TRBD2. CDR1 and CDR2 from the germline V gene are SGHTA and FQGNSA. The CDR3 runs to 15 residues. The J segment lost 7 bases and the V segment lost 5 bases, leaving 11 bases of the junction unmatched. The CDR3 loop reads CASSPGGGTPNTQYF. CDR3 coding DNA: TGTGCCAGCAGCCCGGGCGGGGGGACTCCTAATACGCAGTATTTT.

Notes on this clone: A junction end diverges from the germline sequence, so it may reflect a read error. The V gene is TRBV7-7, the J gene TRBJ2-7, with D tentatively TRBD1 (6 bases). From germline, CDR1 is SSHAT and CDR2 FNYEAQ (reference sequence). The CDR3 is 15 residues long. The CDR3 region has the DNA TGTGCTAGCAGCGTTAAGGGGGACCCGACCTACGAGCAGTACTTC. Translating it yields CASSVKGDPTYEQYF.

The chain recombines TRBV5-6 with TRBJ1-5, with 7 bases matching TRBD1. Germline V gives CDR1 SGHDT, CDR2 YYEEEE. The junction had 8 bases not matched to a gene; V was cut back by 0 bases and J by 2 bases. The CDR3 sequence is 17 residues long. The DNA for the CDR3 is TGTGCCAGCAGCTTGGAAACAGGGGAAATGGGCAATCAGCCCCAGCATTTT. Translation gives CASSLETGEMGNQPQHF.

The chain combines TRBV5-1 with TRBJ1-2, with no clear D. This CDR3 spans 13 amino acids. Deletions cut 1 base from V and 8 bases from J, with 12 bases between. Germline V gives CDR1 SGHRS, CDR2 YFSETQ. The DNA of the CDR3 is TGCGCCAGCAGCTTGATCGGGTTCCAAGGCTACACCTTC. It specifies CASSLIGFQGYTF.

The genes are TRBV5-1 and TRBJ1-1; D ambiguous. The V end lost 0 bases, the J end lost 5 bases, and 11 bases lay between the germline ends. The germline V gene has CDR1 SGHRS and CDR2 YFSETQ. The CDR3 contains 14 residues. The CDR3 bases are TGCGCCAGCAGCTTGGCCGGGGTGGGGACTGAAGCTTTCTTT. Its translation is CASSLAGVGTEAFF.

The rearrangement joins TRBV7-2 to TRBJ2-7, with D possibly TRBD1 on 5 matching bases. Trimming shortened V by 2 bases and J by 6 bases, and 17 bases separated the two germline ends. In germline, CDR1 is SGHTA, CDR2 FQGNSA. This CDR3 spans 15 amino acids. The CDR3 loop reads CASSLIGKGPSEQYF. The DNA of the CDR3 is TGTGCCAGCAGCTTAATCGGCAAGGGGCCCTCCGAGCAGTACTTC.

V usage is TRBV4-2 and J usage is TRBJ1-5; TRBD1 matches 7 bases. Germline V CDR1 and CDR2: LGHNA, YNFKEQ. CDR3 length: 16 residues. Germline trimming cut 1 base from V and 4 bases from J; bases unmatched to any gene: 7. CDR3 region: CASSQGGQIRNQPQHF. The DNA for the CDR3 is TGTGCCAGCAGCCAAGGGGGACAGATAAGAAATCAGCCCCAGCATTTT.

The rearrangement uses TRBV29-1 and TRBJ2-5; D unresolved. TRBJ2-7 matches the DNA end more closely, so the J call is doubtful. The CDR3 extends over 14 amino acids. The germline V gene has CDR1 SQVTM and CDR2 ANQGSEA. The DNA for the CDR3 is TGCAGCGTAGGAGACCGAAATCCCTCCTACGAGCAGTACTTC. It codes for CSVGDRNPSYEQYF.